These 26 T cell receptor beta chains originate from one sample sequenced in a study of blood T cell repertoires in COVID-19 (dated by TCRdb to 2018 to 2020). Library construction relied on the immunoSEQ multiplex PCR assay. TCRdb holds this immuneACCESS table with in-frame rearrangements only. Some clones are missing; in checked studies, unresolved V genes explain under half, and the rest has no known cause. Here the sample has 18,000 or so clones; about 81% occur a single time. The top ten hold approximately 14% of the sample. The material sequenced was peripheral blood. These receptors were obtained from a man aged 40-49 years with active or convalescent COVID-19.

The rearrangement uses TRBV2 and TRBJ1-4; no clear D. The CDR3 length is 13 residues. Between the trimmed V and J ends, which lost 2 bases and 5 bases, there was a span of 6 bases. Looked up from germline, CDR1 is SNHLY and CDR2 is FYNNEI. The CDR3 spells CASSEHRNEKLFF. The CDR3 DNA reads as TGTGCCAGCAGTGAACACAGAAATGAAAAACTGTTTTTT.

V and J are TRBV7-9 and TRBJ2-5, with D tentatively TRBD2 (7 bases). Germline V CDR1 and CDR2: SEHNR, FQNEAQ (reference sequence). Trimming pared 5 bases from V and 5 bases from J, leaving 15 bases between. CDR3 length equals 14 residues. CDR3 sequence reads: CASSPARGAETQYF. The CDR3 DNA sequence: TGTGCCAGCAGCCCGGCCCGGGGGGCGGAGACCCAGTACTTC.

The gene calls are TRBV9 and TRBJ2-5, with 16 bases lining up with TRBD2. The CDR3 runs to 16 residues. Germline V gene lookup returns CDR1 SGDLS and CDR2 YYNGEE. After removal of 4 bases from V and 5 bases from J, the junction contained 5 bases not matched to a gene. CDR3: CASSSTGLAGGETQYF. The CDR3, as DNA: TGTGCCAGCAGCTCAACGGGACTAGCGGGGGGGGAGACCCAGTACTTC.

This rearrangement joins TRBV9 to TRBJ2-4, with D maybe TRBD1 (7 bases). Germline lookup yields CDR1 SGDLS and CDR2 YYNGEE. V lost 2 bases and J lost 1, with 10 bases in between. This CDR3 region has 15 residues. CDR3 DNA: TGTGCCAGCAGCGTTTCAGGGGGGGCCAAAAACATTCAGTACTTC. It yields the protein CASSVSGGAKNIQYF.

The chain employs TRBV7-2 and TRBJ2-2, with 10 bases matching TRBD2. Germline CDR1 and CDR2: SGHTA and FQGNSA. This CDR3 has 15 amino acids. After removal of 5 bases from V and 6 bases from J, the junction contained 6 bases not matched to a gene. Here the CDR3 reads CASSRASGGAGELFF. CDR3 sequence (DNA): TGTGCCAGCAGCCGGGCTAGCGGGGGTGCCGGGGAGCTGTTTTTT.

The chain combines TRBV4-1 with TRBJ2-5; tentatively, D is TRBD2 (6 bases). Trimming removed 4 bases at V and 5 bases at J, with 20 bases between. The CDR3 is 16 amino acids. The germline V gene encodes CDR1 MGHRA and CDR2 YSYEKL. CDR3 sequence (DNA): TGCGCCAGCAGCCCCACCGGGGACTCCCGTGAGGAGACCCAGTACTTC. It translates to CASSPTGDSREETQYF.

This chain uses TRBV3-1 (or the pseudogene TRBV3-2) with TRBJ1-6; TRBD1 aligns across 10 bases. This CDR3 region has 14 residues. Trimming at V came to 4 bases and at J to 13 bases, leaving 7 bases not matched to a gene. Germline V gene data show CDR1 as LGHDT and CDR2 as YNNKEL (reference sequence). The CDR3, as DNA: TGTGCCAGCAGCCCCGGACAGGGGGTTGTGCCCCTCCACTTT. The encoded protein is CASSPGQGVVPLHF.

The V call is TRBV12-3 or TRBV12-4, the J call TRBJ1-2; no definite D call. The CDR3 totals 13 residues. V was trimmed by 6 bases and J by 7 bases, leaving 15 bases between them. In DNA, the CDR3 is TGTGCCAGCAGCCCCTGGGTCGGCGGTGGCTACACCTTC. Its translation is CASSPWVGGGYTF.

The gene calls are TRBV7-9 and TRBJ2-7; D is ambiguous. The CDR3 sequence is 10 residues long. CDR1 is SEHNR, CDR2 FQNEAQ, per germline (reference sequence). Trimming left V 5 bases short and J 4 bases short, with 3 bases between. The CDR3 DNA sequence: TGTGCCAGCAGCCCATACGAGCAGTACTTC. It codes for CASSPYEQYF. Full variable domain (outside the CDR3, taken from reference TRBV7-9 and TRBJ2-7): DTGVSQNPRHKITKRGQNVTFRCDPISEHNRLYWYRQTLGQGPEFLTYFQNEAQLEKSRLLSDRFSAERPKGSFSTLEIQRTEQGDSAMYLCASSPYEQYFGPGTRLTVT.

The chain combines TRBV4-1 with TRBJ2-5; TRBD2 is a possible D gene (6 bases). The CDR3 extends over 14 amino acids. Germline V gene data show CDR1 as MGHRA and CDR2 as YSYEKL. V gave up 5 bases and J gave up 5 bases, with 15 bases separating them. Here the CDR3 DNA reads TGCGCCAGCAGCTCAGGAGGGTTGGGGGAGACCCAGTACTTC. The encoded protein is CASSSGGLGETQYF.

The chain carries TRBV2 and TRBJ1-2; the match to TRBD1 covers 7 bases. The CDR3 contains 15 residues. V lost 5 bases to trimming and J lost 5 bases; unmatched junction nucleotides: 11. Germline CDR1 and CDR2: SNHLY and FYNNEI. The CDR3 reads CASSQTGYMRYGYTF. CDR3 sequence (DNA): TGTGCCAGCAGTCAGACAGGGTACATGAGGTATGGCTACACCTTC.

The rearrangement uses TRBV6-2 or TRBV6-3 and TRBJ1-3; TRBD1 aligns across 8 bases. J was trimmed by 4 bases and V by 9 bases; bases with no gene match: 14. The CDR3 extends over 16 amino acids. Germline V gene data show CDR1 as MNHEY and CDR2 as SVGEGT. The CDR3 is CASSPRGPPRGNTIYF. The CDR3 bases are TGTGCCAGTAGCCCCAGGGGGCCCCCTCGAGGAAACACCATATATTTT.

The rearrangement links TRBV4-1 to TRBJ2-1, with 8 positions matching TRBD2. Germline-derived CDR1 and CDR2 are MGHRA and YSYEKL. CDR3 length: 15 amino acids. V lost 1 base, J lost 9 bases, and 8 bases stayed unmatched. This CDR3 is CASSQVRGLDSEQFF. The CDR3, as DNA: TGCGCCAGCAGCCAAGTTAGGGGACTAGACAGTGAGCAGTTCTTC.

CDR3 DNA sequence: TGTGCCAGCCGGGACAATAATCAGCCCCAGCATTTT. It codes for CASRDNNQPQHF. The genes are TRBV19 and TRBJ1-5; maybe TRBD1 (6 bases). The CDR3 spans 12 residues. The V and J ends lost 9 bases and 4 bases respectively, with 10 bases between them. The germline CDR1 and CDR2 sequences are LNHDA and SQIVND (reference sequence). The variable domain in full, completed from reference TRBV19 and TRBJ1-5, reads DGGITQSPKYLFRKEGQNVTLSCEQNLNHDAMYWYRQDPGQGLRLIYYSQIVNDFQKGDIAEGYSVSREKKESFPLTVTSAQKNPTAFYLCASRDNNQPQHFGDGTRLSIL.

The V and J genes are TRBV6-6 and TRBJ1-1; 10 bases align to TRBD1. The CDR3 is 14 residues long. Germline CDR1 reads MNHNY; CDR2 reads SVGAGI (reference sequence). The V segment lost 6 bases and the J segment 3 bases; nucleotides outside the gene matches: 4. CDR3 residues: CASRSDRGYTEAFF. The CDR3 coding sequence is TGTGCCAGCAGATCGGACAGGGGGTACACTGAAGCTTTCTTT.

This chain links TRBV6-5 with TRBJ1-2, with TRBD1 as a possible D gene (6 bases). The CDR3 consists of 14 residues. Germline V gives CDR1 MNHEY, CDR2 SVGAGI. With 7 bases removed from V and 3 bases from J, the gap between germline ends came to 15 bases. CDR3 in amino acids: CASNRRTDYYGYTF. The CDR3 nucleotides are TGTGCCAGCAACCGCAGGACAGACTACTATGGCTACACCTTC.

As to this clone: A junction end diverges from the germline sequence, so it may reflect a read error. V gene TRBV14 combines with J gene TRBJ2-7, with D perhaps matching TRBD2 (6 bases). The CDR3 is made up of 14 amino acids. The germline V gene encodes CDR1 SGHDN and CDR2 FVKESK. The CDR3 coding sequence is TGTGCCAGCAGTCAAATTGGGCAGCCATTTCCTCGGGAGTTC. Amino acids: CASSQIGQPFPREF.

The chain recombines TRBV3-1 (or the pseudogene TRBV3-2) with TRBJ2-5; possible D gene TRBD2, 5 bases. CDR3 length equals 14 residues. Germline CDR1 reads LGHDT; CDR2 reads YNNKEL (reference sequence). Between the trimmed V and J ends, which lost 4 bases and 3 bases, there was a span of 12 bases. The CDR3 loop reads CASSPRTLKETQYF. DNA of the CDR3: TGTGCCAGCAGCCCAAGGACTCTGAAAGAGACCCAGTACTTC.

This chain joins TRBV10-3 and TRBJ2-3; weak D call: TRBD2 (6 bases). There are 12 residues in the CDR3. Germline lookup yields CDR1 ENHRY and CDR2 SYGVKD. Trimming took off 5 bases at V and 5 bases at J, with 8 bases between the two ends. CDR3 nucleotide sequence: TGTGCCATCAGTCGGGAGAGAGATACGCAGTATTTT. This translates into CAISRERDTQYF.

This clone was counted only a few times. The gene calls are TRBV5-1 and TRBJ2-7, with TRBD1 matching over 9 bases. The junction had 1 base not matched to a gene; V was cut back by 1 base and J by 2 bases. CDR1 and CDR2 (germline): SGHRS, YFSETQ. The length of the CDR3 is 14 residues. The CDR3: CASSLWTGAYEQYF. The CDR3 DNA sequence: TGCGCCAGCAGCTTGTGGACAGGGGCCTACGAGCAGTACTTC.

This chain uses TRBV9 with TRBJ1-2, with no clear D. The CDR3 loop spans 14 amino acids. CDR1 and CDR2 from the germline V gene are SGDLS and YYNGEE. V was clipped by 0 bases and J by 2 bases, with 8 bases between them. The CDR3 loop reads CASSVDGENYGYTF. CDR3 bases: TGTGCCAGCAGCGTAGACGGTGAAAACTATGGCTACACCTTC.

The chain has TRBV6-4 and TRBJ2-5; tentatively, D is TRBD2 (5 bases). Germline lookup yields CDR1 MRHNA and CDR2 SNTAGT. The CDR3 consists of 12 residues. V was pared by 6 bases and J by 7 bases, with 12 bases between. CDR3 nucleotide sequence: TGTGCCAGCAGGGCCTGGGGAGTGACCCAGTACTTC. Protein: CASRAWGVTQYF.

The gene calls are TRBV10-3 and TRBJ1-1; D ambiguous. Trimming shortened V by 7 bases and J by 1 base, and 13 bases separated the two germline ends. CDR1 and CDR2 (germline): ENHRY, SYGVKD. The CDR3 is made up of 14 amino acids. CDR3 sequence: CAITRSGENTEAFF. The CDR3 DNA is TGTGCCATCACCCGCTCCGGGGAGAACACTGAAGCTTTCTTT.

The rearrangement links TRBV6-5 to TRBJ2-7, with a tentative D call TRBD1 (6 bases). The CDR3 sequence is 16 residues long. Trimming removed 0 bases from V and 2 bases from J, with 14 bases in between. In germline, CDR1 is MNHEY, CDR2 SVGAGI. The DNA of the CDR3 is TGTGCCAGCAGTTACTCGGGAGCAACAGGGACCTACGAGCAGTACTTC. This codes for CASSYSGATGTYEQYF.

In this sample, this clone turned up once. This chain joins TRBV5-1 and TRBJ1-4; D gene ambiguous. V lost 0 bases to trimming and J lost 4 bases, with 10 bases between them. The CDR3 is made up of 15 amino acids. CDR1 and CDR2 (germline): SGHRS, YFSETQ. The CDR3 DNA reads TGCGCCAGCAGCTTGGGGTCGGTCTTTAATGAAAAACTGTTTTTT. This codes for CASSLGSVFNEKLFF.

This chain connects TRBV27 to TRBJ2-1, with 9 bases aligning to TRBD2. The germline gives CDR1 MNHEY, CDR2 SMNVEV (reference sequence). Unmatched junction bases numbered 10, after V lost 2 bases and J lost 8 bases. The CDR3 covers 16 residues. CDR3 sequence reads: CASSLTLAGDPDEQFF. CDR3 sequence (DNA): TGTGCCAGCAGTTTAACTTTAGCGGGGGACCCCGATGAGCAGTTCTTC.